This T cell receptor (beta chain) was identified during a study of metastatic and nonmetastatic thyroid tumors. The authors' processing: A distant-metastasis classifier for papillary thyroid cancer was built using CDR3 differences across clinicopathological groups. With MiXCR, TCRdb called clones anew from the PCR reads. TCRdb assigned the V and J calls; the authors' analysis was not used. The data hold over 65,000 clones, with roughly an eighth observed a single time. There are 18 residues in the CDR3. With V trimmed by 3 bases and J by 4 bases, 13 bases remained unmatched. Per germline, CDR1 LGHNA and CDR2 YNFKEQ. In its sample, this clone was seen a few times. Before thyroid surgery, none of the patients had received any treatment.

Specimen: tumor tissue. The TCR comes from a female donor with papillary thyroid cancer or a benign thyroid nodule (not recorded which). Some clones in this sample may be carry-over from other donors' samples. V is TRBV4-2 and J is TRBJ2-1; 9 nucleotides agree with TRBD2. CDR3 in amino acids: CASSHYGRSSGNYNEQFF. As DNA, the CDR3 is TGTGCCAGCAGCCACTATGGGAGATCTAGCGGGAATTACAATGAGCAGTTCTTC.